The source of this T cell receptor (beta chain) is a study of PD-L1 blockade in urothelial cancer. Across the study: Blood analysis occurred 3 weeks (second dose) and 6 weeks after treatment start. Study-wide findings and caveats: Better progression-free and overall survival followed lower pretreatment blood clonality.

The V and J ends lost 3 bases and 3 bases respectively, with 18 bases between them. CDR3 length: 16 residues. Germline V gives CDR1 LGHNA, CDR2 YNFKEQ. Remarks on this clone: Its antigen is still unknown.

Produced via immunoSEQ multiplex PCR; TCRdb's table is partial and in-frame only. The sample holds under 100,000 clones, 90% seen once. The sample's time point: pretreatment peripheral blood. The chain carries TRBV4-2 and TRBJ2-7, with a possible D match to TRBD2 (5 bases). The sequencing here drew on PBMCs, taken around atezolizumab (anti-PD-L1) treatment. This clonotype was sampled from a man in his sixties with urothelial cancer. Written as DNA, the CDR3 is TGTGCCAGCAGCCATCAAGTTAGTGAGGGCAGCTACGAGCAGTACTTC. It specifies CASSHQVSEGSYEQYF.